These T cell receptor beta chains were read from a single sample in a study of blood T cell repertoires in COVID-19. The table came from immunoSEQ multiplex PCR; TCRdb's copy has only in-frame clones and leaves some out. The data contain about 310,000 clones, 90% of them singletons. Material for sequencing was peripheral blood. These receptors came from a middle-aged woman with COVID-19, enrolled during active disease. The CDR3 runs from the conserved cysteine through the conserved F or W. The order of the fields is J gene, D gene, clone size, V gene, CDR3 DNA, CDR3 protein. A D gene is named only where the DNA matches it firmly. The size field is filled for only some rows; it gives once, few, many or a size class.

j_gene: TRBJ2-7; d_gene: TRBD2; abundance: -; v_gene: TRBV30; CDR3nt: TGTGCCTGGAGGGGGGGGGAGTCCCCCGGCTACGAGCAGTACTTC; CDR3aa: CAWRGGESPGYEQYF
j_gene: TRBJ1-5; d_gene: TRBD1; abundance: -; v_gene: TRBV5-5; CDR3nt: TGTGCCAGCAGCTTGGCGGCGGGGACAGTCTATAGCAATCAGCCCCAGCATTTT; CDR3aa: CASSLAAGTVYSNQPQHF
j_gene: TRBJ2-7; d_gene: TRBD1; abundance: once; v_gene: TRBV19; CDR3nt: TGTGCCAGTAAAGTAGGGACAGGGGGGTCCTACGAGCAGTACTTC; CDR3aa: CASKVGTGGSYEQYF
j_gene: TRBJ1-1; d_gene: TRBD1; abundance: -; v_gene: TRBV5-1; CDR3nt: TGCGCCAGCAGCTTAGGGACAGGTGACACTGAAGCTTTCTTT; CDR3aa: CASSLGTGDTEAFF
j_gene: TRBJ2-7; d_gene: TRBD2; abundance: -; v_gene: TRBV29-1; CDR3nt: TGCAGCGTTGTAGCTAGCGGGAGGACCTCCTACGAGCAGTACTTC; CDR3aa: CSVVASGRTSYEQYF
j_gene: TRBJ2-6; d_gene: -; abundance: -; v_gene: TRBV11-2; CDR3nt: TGTGCCAGCAGCTTTTGGGGCAGGAGCCCCTCTGGGGCCAACGTCCTGACTTTC; CDR3aa: CASSFWGRSPSGANVLTF
j_gene: TRBJ1-4; d_gene: TRBD1; abundance: -; v_gene: TRBV6-2/TRBV6-3; CDR3nt: TGTGCCAGCAGTGACTCCACTGGACAGGGTCTAAAACTGTTTTTT; CDR3aa: CASSDSTGQGLKLFF
j_gene: TRBJ2-3; d_gene: -; abundance: -; v_gene: TRBV30; CDR3nt: TGTGCCTGGGTGGACTTCCCTGTGGGAACAGATACGCAGTATTTT; CDR3aa: CAWVDFPVGTDTQYF
j_gene: TRBJ2-7; d_gene: TRBD1; abundance: few; v_gene: TRBV12-5; CDR3nt: TGTGCTAGTGGTAGCCCCCCGAGGGGGCAACGCTACGAGCAGTACTTC; CDR3aa: CASGSPPRGQRYEQYF
j_gene: TRBJ2-2; d_gene: TRBD1; abundance: -; v_gene: TRBV6-2/TRBV6-3; CDR3nt: TGTGCCAGCAGTTGGGGGACAGGGGAAACCGGGGAGCTGTTTTTT; CDR3aa: CASSWGTGETGELFF
j_gene: TRBJ1-2; d_gene: TRBD1; abundance: few; v_gene: TRBV5-1; CDR3nt: TGCGCCAGCAGCAGGGACAGGGGCGCCTATGGCTACACCTTC; CDR3aa: CASSRDRGAYGYTF
j_gene: TRBJ1-1; d_gene: -; abundance: -; v_gene: TRBV6-5; CDR3nt: TGTGCCAGCAGTCCCTGGGGCGCGAACACTGAAGCTTTCTTT; CDR3aa: CASSPWGANTEAFF
j_gene: TRBJ1-1; d_gene: -; abundance: -; v_gene: TRBV6-2/TRBV6-3; CDR3nt: TGTGCCAGCAGTTACTCAGGGTTCGGGGGTGAAGCTTTCTTT; CDR3aa: CASSYSGFGGEAFF
j_gene: TRBJ2-3; d_gene: TRBD1; abundance: -; v_gene: TRBV5-1; CDR3nt: TGCGCCAGCCGACAGGGAAGCACAGATACGCAGTATTTT; CDR3aa: CASRQGSTDTQYF
j_gene: TRBJ1-2; d_gene: TRBD1; abundance: -; v_gene: TRBV5-1; CDR3nt: TGCGCCAGCAGCTTCCGACAGGGTGATGGCTACACCTTC; CDR3aa: CASSFRQGDGYTF
j_gene: TRBJ2-7; d_gene: TRBD1; abundance: -; v_gene: TRBV12-3/TRBV12-4; CDR3nt: TGTGCCAGCAGGACAGGGGGCGGCCAGAAACAGTACTTC; CDR3aa: CASRTGGGQKQYF
j_gene: TRBJ1-2; d_gene: TRBD1; abundance: -; v_gene: TRBV19; CDR3nt: TGTGCCAGTAGTATAGGGGGGACAGGGATCTATGGCTACACCTTC; CDR3aa: CASSIGGTGIYGYTF
j_gene: TRBJ1-4; d_gene: -; abundance: -; v_gene: TRBV7-6; CDR3nt: TGTGCCAGCAGCTTAACAGGGCAGGGGAACGAAAAACTGTTTTTT; CDR3aa: CASSLTGQGNEKLFF
j_gene: TRBJ1-1; d_gene: TRBD1; abundance: -; v_gene: TRBV7-9; CDR3nt: TGTGCCAGCAGCCTAAGACAGGGAAACACTGAAGCTTTCTTT; CDR3aa: CASSLRQGNTEAFF
j_gene: TRBJ1-5; d_gene: -; abundance: -; v_gene: TRBV2; CDR3nt: TGTGCCAGCAGTGAAAGGGGTCAGCCCCAGCATTTT; CDR3aa: CASSERGQPQHF
j_gene: TRBJ1-1; d_gene: -; abundance: few; v_gene: TRBV19; CDR3nt: TGTGCCAGTAGTGTCGACAGAACGAACACTGAAGCTTTCTTT; CDR3aa: CASSVDRTNTEAFF
j_gene: TRBJ1-3; d_gene: -; abundance: -; v_gene: TRBV6-6; CDR3nt: TGTGCCAGCAGCTATACCGCGGGGCGACGGGGCCGTCCCTCTGGAAACACCATATATTTT; CDR3aa: CASSYTAGRRGRPSGNTIYF
j_gene: TRBJ2-3; d_gene: TRBD2; abundance: -; v_gene: TRBV7-6; CDR3nt: TGTGCCAGCAGCTTAGGGCGAGCCGGGGGGGCAGATACGCAGTATTTT; CDR3aa: CASSLGRAGGADTQYF
j_gene: TRBJ2-3; d_gene: -; abundance: -; v_gene: TRBV5-6; CDR3nt: TGTGCCAGCAGCTTGAGGGGCCTGGGCACAGATACGCAGTATTTT; CDR3aa: CASSLRGLGTDTQYF
j_gene: TRBJ1-2; d_gene: -; abundance: -; v_gene: TRBV28; CDR3nt: TGTGCCAGCACGGGTAAAGACTATGGCTACACCTTC; CDR3aa: CASTGKDYGYTF
j_gene: TRBJ2-2; d_gene: TRBD2; abundance: -; v_gene: TRBV7-3; CDR3nt: TGTGCCAGCAGCTTAAGCCGCCCGGGACTAGCGGTCACCGGGGAGCTGTTTTTT; CDR3aa: CASSLSRPGLAVTGELFF
j_gene: TRBJ2-1; d_gene: TRBD2; abundance: -; v_gene: TRBV7-2; CDR3nt: TGTGCCAGCAGCTCGGGACTAGCGGGGTCAAATGAGCAGTTCTTC; CDR3aa: CASSSGLAGSNEQFF
j_gene: TRBJ2-7; d_gene: -; abundance: -; v_gene: TRBV7-3; CDR3nt: TGTGCCAGCAGCTTAATGGCGGGACAGCCCTACGAGCAGTACTTC; CDR3aa: CASSLMAGQPYEQYF
j_gene: TRBJ2-5; d_gene: -; abundance: -; v_gene: TRBV10-3; CDR3nt: TGTGCCATCAGTGACGTAATGGGCGAGACCCAGTACTTC; CDR3aa: CAISDVMGETQYF
j_gene: TRBJ1-2; d_gene: TRBD1; abundance: once; v_gene: TRBV5-4; CDR3nt: TGTGCCAGCAGCGGGGCAGGGGGTTTCAACTATGGCTACACCTTC; CDR3aa: CASSGAGGFNYGYTF
j_gene: TRBJ1-5; d_gene: -; abundance: -; v_gene: TRBV14; CDR3nt: TGTGCCAGCAGCCAACTGAGGGGGCAGCCCCAGCATTTT; CDR3aa: CASSQLRGQPQHF
j_gene: TRBJ2-7; d_gene: -; abundance: -; v_gene: TRBV19; CDR3nt: TGTGCCAGTAGTACCGTAGGCCGCGGTCATAACTACGAGCAGTACTTC; CDR3aa: CASSTVGRGHNYEQYF
j_gene: TRBJ1-4; d_gene: TRBD1; abundance: -; v_gene: TRBV28; CDR3nt: TGTGCCAGCAGCCGAGGTCAGGGGGTGTTTTTT; CDR3aa: CASSRGQGVFF
j_gene: TRBJ2-1; d_gene: -; abundance: -; v_gene: TRBV12-5; CDR3nt: TGTGCTAGTGTTCACGGGACTGTCTACAATGAGCAGTTCTTC; CDR3aa: CASVHGTVYNEQFF
j_gene: TRBJ2-3; d_gene: TRBD1; abundance: -; v_gene: TRBV9; CDR3nt: TGTGCCAGCAGCGTAGATATTGGGACAGGGGGGCTCACAGATACGCAGTATTTT; CDR3aa: CASSVDIGTGGLTDTQYF
j_gene: TRBJ1-1; d_gene: TRBD1; abundance: -; v_gene: TRBV5-1; CDR3nt: TGCGCCAGCAGCCCCGGACAGGGGTACACTGAAGCTTTCTTT; CDR3aa: CASSPGQGYTEAFF
j_gene: TRBJ2-1; d_gene: TRBD2; abundance: -; v_gene: TRBV6-2/TRBV6-3; CDR3nt: TGTGCCAGCAGTTCCCACCCTTCCTCGGGACTACTCTACAATGAGCAGTTCTTC; CDR3aa: CASSSHPSSGLLYNEQFF
j_gene: TRBJ2-4; d_gene: -; abundance: -; v_gene: TRBV18; CDR3nt: TGTGCCAGCTCACCATTGACAGGTCGGCGGGACATTCAGTACTTC; CDR3aa: CASSPLTGRRDIQYF
j_gene: TRBJ2-1; d_gene: TRBD1; abundance: -; v_gene: TRBV7-2; CDR3nt: TGTGCCAGCAGCAACCGACAGGGGGCGGCAAATGAGCAGTTCTTC; CDR3aa: CASSNRQGAANEQFF
j_gene: TRBJ2-2; d_gene: -; abundance: -; v_gene: TRBV24-1; CDR3nt: TGTGCCACCAGTGATCCCACAGGGTCTAACACCGGGGAGCTGTTTTTT; CDR3aa: CATSDPTGSNTGELFF
j_gene: TRBJ2-1; d_gene: -; abundance: -; v_gene: TRBV27; CDR3nt: TGTGCCAGCAGTCTCCTAGACGCCTACAATGAGCAGTTCTTC; CDR3aa: CASSLLDAYNEQFF
j_gene: TRBJ1-1; d_gene: -; abundance: -; v_gene: TRBV6-2/TRBV6-3; CDR3nt: TGTGCCAGCAGTTACCCGTACGGGGAGACTGAAGCTTTCTTT; CDR3aa: CASSYPYGETEAFF
j_gene: TRBJ1-2; d_gene: TRBD1; abundance: -; v_gene: TRBV6-5; CDR3nt: TGTGCCAGCAAACCTCCGGGACAGGGCTATGGCTACACCTTC; CDR3aa: CASKPPGQGYGYTF
j_gene: TRBJ1-5; d_gene: -; abundance: -; v_gene: TRBV2; CDR3nt: TGTGCCAGCAGTGATTCGGGGAATCAGCCCCAGCATTTT; CDR3aa: CASSDSGNQPQHF
j_gene: TRBJ1-2; d_gene: TRBD1; abundance: once; v_gene: TRBV5-5; CDR3nt: TGTGCCAGCAGCTTCTCAGGGGGTTCTACCTATGGCTACACCTTC; CDR3aa: CASSFSGGSTYGYTF
j_gene: TRBJ1-5; d_gene: -; abundance: -; v_gene: TRBV28; CDR3nt: TGTGCCAGCAGTTCGACCCGCCAGGGAACCCAATGGAATCAGCCCCAGCATTTT; CDR3aa: CASSSTRQGTQWNQPQHF
j_gene: TRBJ1-1; d_gene: -; abundance: -; v_gene: TRBV7-9; CDR3nt: TGTGCCAGCACCCACCCCGGGGGGAACACTGAAGCTTTCTTT; CDR3aa: CASTHPGGNTEAFF
j_gene: TRBJ1-6; d_gene: -; abundance: -; v_gene: TRBV5-6; CDR3nt: TGTGCCAGCAGCTTGGCCGACCGCCGGGTTAGATCACCCCTCCACTTT; CDR3aa: CASSLADRRVRSPLHF
j_gene: TRBJ2-1; d_gene: -; abundance: -; v_gene: TRBV19; CDR3nt: TGTGCCAGTAGAAAACCCTCCCCAGCGTCAAATGAGCAGTTCTTC; CDR3aa: CASRKPSPASNEQFF
j_gene: TRBJ2-7; d_gene: -; abundance: -; v_gene: TRBV27; CDR3nt: TGTGCCAGCAGTTTATCGCCAGGACACTACGAGCAGTACTTC; CDR3aa: CASSLSPGHYEQYF
j_gene: TRBJ2-5; d_gene: -; abundance: -; v_gene: TRBV7-9; CDR3nt: TGTGCCAGCAGCTTAGCGGGGGCGGTGGAGACCCAGTACTTC; CDR3aa: CASSLAGAVETQYF
j_gene: TRBJ2-7; d_gene: -; abundance: -; v_gene: TRBV6-2/TRBV6-3; CDR3nt: TGTGCCAGCAGTACCCTGCGGCCATGGGTAGACGAGCAGTACTTC; CDR3aa: CASSTLRPWVDEQYF
j_gene: TRBJ1-4; d_gene: TRBD1; abundance: -; v_gene: TRBV30; CDR3nt: TGTGCCTGGAGTGGGGACAGGAATGAAAAACTGTTTTTT; CDR3aa: CAWSGDRNEKLFF
j_gene: TRBJ2-1; d_gene: TRBD1; abundance: -; v_gene: TRBV6-1; CDR3nt: TGTGCCAGCAGTGGACGGACAGGCAGAGGGTTCAATGAGCAGTTCTTC; CDR3aa: CASSGRTGRGFNEQFF